The 21 T cell receptor beta chains presented below share a single source sample, sequenced in a study of breast tumors, draining lymph nodes, adjacent tissues. Breast cancer patients provided tissue from their axillary draining lymph nodes. Using its own MiXCR run on the multiplex PCR reads, TCRdb lists one record per CDR3 protein. This table has roughly 260,000 distinct CDR3 sequences, around 30% appearing once. The specimen was axillary lymph node tissue. Receptor source: a female donor with breast cancer. Some clones in this sample may be carry-over from other donors' samples.

This clonotype was observed at least ten times. This chain joins TRBV20-1 and TRBJ1-5; 10 bases fit TRBD1. Unmatched junction bases numbered 4, after V lost 1 base and J lost 4 bases. Germline-derived CDR1 and CDR2 are DFQATT and SNEGSKA (reference sequence). This CDR3 is 15 amino acids long. The CDR3 DNA is TGCAGTGCTAGAGCCGACAGGGGGCTTAATCAGCCCCAGCATTTT. Translation gives CSARADRGLNQPQHF.

The chain links TRBV5-8 to TRBJ2-1, with 8 bases matching TRBD2. This CDR3 has 16 residues. V lost 4 bases to trimming and J lost 8 bases; unmatched junction nucleotides: 14. Per the germline V gene, CDR1 is SGHTS and CDR2 is YDEGEE. The CDR3, as DNA: TGTGCCAGCAGCCCCCGCGTTTCCCAGACTAGCGATGAGCAGTTCTTC. It encodes CASSPRVSQTSDEQFF.

The chain joins TRBV12-3 or TRBV12-4 to TRBJ2-7, with 7 bases matching TRBD2. With the DNA end fitting TRBJ2-1 better, the J assignment may be wrong. This CDR3 spans 15 amino acids. The CDR3 sequence: CASSPWGGSSYEQFF. In DNA, the CDR3 is TGTGCCAGCAGCCCCTGGGGGGGGTCTTCCTACGAGCAGTTCTTC.

This clonotype has a count of ten or more. The chain combines TRBV6-5 with TRBJ2-2; the D gene is possibly TRBD2 (5 bases). CDR1 is MNHEY, CDR2 SVGAGI, per germline. The CDR3 contains 18 residues. V gave up 3 bases and J gave up 0 bases, with 17 bases separating them. Here the CDR3 reads CASSYTQAAVANTGELFF. The CDR3 DNA sequence: TGTGCCAGCAGTTATACCCAAGCGGCGGTCGCGAACACCGGGGAGCTGTTTTTT.

J is TRBJ1-5 and V is TRBV7-1; 7 bases are a match to TRBD1. TRBV7-1 is designated an ORF whose function remains uncertain. This CDR3 has 16 residues. Unmatched junction bases numbered 11, after V lost 8 bases and J lost 1 base. The CDR3 protein is CASQDLGTASNQPQHF. The CDR3 DNA reads TGTGCCAGCCAAGATTTGGGGACAGCAAGCAATCAGCCCCAGCATTTT.

The chain has TRBV12-3 or TRBV12-4 and TRBJ2-5; 12 nucleotides match TRBD2. V lost 1 base to trimming and J lost 11 bases; unmatched junction nucleotides: 11. The CDR3 totals 16 residues. CDR3 DNA: TGTGCCAGCAGTTTAGGAGCTAGCGGGAGGGCCGGCGGTCAGTACTTC. It is translated as CASSLGASGRAGGQYF.

This clonotype was seen at least ten times. The genes are TRBV20-1 and TRBJ2-2; 9 bases map to TRBD1. The CDR3 has 15 amino acids. V was pared by 5 bases and J by 7 bases, with 11 bases of the junction left unmatched. CDR1 and CDR2 from the germline V gene are DFQATT and SNEGSKA (reference sequence). CDR3 protein: CSAQQGADVGGELFF. CDR3 bases: TGCAGTGCTCAACAGGGGGCCGACGTGGGCGGGGAGCTGTTTTTT.

Many counts were recorded for this clonotype. This chain uses TRBV9 with TRBJ2-3; 7 bases line up with TRBD2. V was clipped by 0 bases and J by 0 bases; unmatched bases: 13. The CDR3 is 19 residues long. Germline values: CDR1 SGDLS, CDR2 YYNGEE. The CDR3 DNA sequence: TGTGCCAGCAGCGTAGACCCCCGATCCTTAGCGGGCAGCACAGATACGCAGTATTTT. Encoded protein: CASSVDPRSLAGSTDTQYF.

The CDR3 nucleotides read TGTGCCAGCAGTTCTGGGGAGTTGGCCGGGGAGCTGTTTTTT. This gives the protein CASSSGELAGELFF. The chain employs TRBV2 and TRBJ2-2; weak D call: TRBD2 (5 bases). V was trimmed by 5 bases and J by 6 bases, leaving 13 bases between them. CDR3 length: 14 amino acids. Germline CDR1 is SNHLY and CDR2 is FYNNEI.

This clonotype came up many times. The rearrangement joins TRBV24-1 to TRBJ2-7; D not resolved. Germline-derived CDR1 and CDR2 are KGHDR and SFDVKD. This CDR3 comprises 13 residues. With 4 bases removed from V and 2 bases from J, the gap between germline ends came to 8 bases. DNA for the CDR3: TGTGCCACCAGTGAAACATCGACCTACGAGCAGTACTTC. Protein sequence: CATSETSTYEQYF.

This sequence joins TRBV5-5 and TRBJ2-3; tentative D call: TRBD2 (5 bases). Between the trimmed V and J ends, which lost 2 bases and 2 bases, there was a span of 12 bases. Germline V lookup: CDR1 SGHKS, CDR2 YYEKEE (reference sequence). The CDR3 consists of 15 residues. CDR3 amino acids: CASSFSASSTDTQYF. The CDR3 DNA sequence: TGTGCCAGCAGCTTCTCGGCTAGCTCCACAGATACGCAGTATTTT.

The table lists this clonotype with a count of one. The chain employs TRBV6-5 and TRBJ1-2, with TRBD1 matching over 7 bases. J was trimmed by 7 bases and V by 4 bases; bases with no gene match: 6. The CDR3 has 13 residues. CDR1 and CDR2 (germline): MNHEY, SVGAGI. The DNA for the CDR3 is TGTGCCAGCAGTTTGGTTTCAGGGGGTGGCTACACCTTC. Amino acid sequence: CASSLVSGGGYTF.

Concerning this clonotype: This may stem from a read error, because a much larger clone lies one nucleotide away. The CDR3 here is CASTLGTLNELFF. CDR3 coding DNA: TGTGCCAGCACTTTGGGTACGTTGAATGAGCTGTTCTTC. J is TRBJ2-1 and V is TRBV11-3; D is unresolved. Germline-derived CDR1 and CDR2 are SGHNT and YENEEA. The CDR3 runs to 13 residues.

Comments on this clonotype: A much larger clone lies one base from this, so it may be a read error. J is TRBJ2-1 and V is TRBV19, with 7 bases identical to TRBD1. Trimming removed 1 base from V and 2 bases from J; junction bases left unmatched: 2. The CDR3 covers 15 residues. The germline CDR1 and CDR2 sequences are LNHDA and SQIVND (reference sequence). CDR3 amino acids: CASSIGQGPYNEQFF. CDR3 sequence (DNA): TGTGCCAGTAGTATAGGACAGGGCCCCTACAATGAGCAGTTCTTC.

The rearrangement joins TRBV27 to TRBJ2-1; 10 bases agree with TRBD2. The germline V gene has CDR1 MNHEY and CDR2 SMNVEV (reference sequence). The V segment lost 2 bases and the J segment 9 bases; nucleotides outside the gene matches: 4. The CDR3 is made up of 14 amino acids. DNA of the CDR3: TGTGCCAGCAGTTTAGTGGCTAGCGGGAGTGAGCAGTTCTTC. Its translation is CASSLVASGSEQFF.

This clonotype was observed many times. The CDR3 loop reads CASSPARLGTYEQYF. The CDR3 DNA sequence: TGTGCCAGCAGCCCGGCTCGGTTAGGTACCTACGAGCAGTACTTC. This chain connects TRBV11-1 to TRBJ2-7; no firm D call. The CDR3 consists of 15 residues. Between the trimmed V and J ends, which lost 5 bases and 2 bases, there was a span of 16 bases. Germline CDR1 SGHAT, CDR2 FQDESV (reference sequence).

This clonotype occurred many times. The chain carries TRBV29-1 and TRBJ1-2, with D unclear. V dropped 5 bases and J dropped 0 bases, with 16 bases sitting between them. There are 15 residues in the CDR3. Germline V lookup: CDR1 SQVTM, CDR2 ANQGSEA. The CDR3 loop is CSVRRIGSTNYGYTF. The CDR3 nucleotides read TGCAGCGTTAGGCGCATCGGCTCAACTAACTATGGCTACACCTTC.

This clonotype has at least ten counts. This chain uses TRBV6-1 with TRBJ2-7; a possible D gene is TRBD2 (5 bases). The CDR3 covers 13 residues. V was cut by 0 bases and J by 9 bases, with 12 bases left in between. Germline V gene sequence: CDR1 MNHNS, CDR2 SASEGT. In DNA form, the CDR3 reads TGTGCCAGCAGTGAAGCCAATGTAGGAGGGCAGTACTTC. It translates to CASSEANVGGQYF.

The table lists this clonotype with many counts. The chain is built from TRBV5-6 and TRBJ2-6; D remains ambiguous. V lost 2 bases and J 4 bases, leaving 7 bases between the germline ends. Germline V gene data show CDR1 as SGHDT and CDR2 as YYEEEE. The CDR3 covers 14 residues. This CDR3 is CASSFRRGANVLTF. CDR3 sequence (DNA): TGTGCCAGCAGCTTCCGGCGCGGGGCCAACGTCCTGACTTTC.

This chain uses TRBV20-1 with TRBJ1-2; 7 bases fit TRBD1. The CDR3 consists of 16 residues. Germline V lookup: CDR1 DFQATT, CDR2 SNEGSKA (reference sequence). V was clipped by 2 bases and J by 2 bases; unmatched bases: 11. The CDR3 DNA sequence: TGCAGTGCTAGACGGGGGACAGTCGGGTCCAACTATGGCTACACCTTC. Its translation is CSARRGTVGSNYGYTF.

This clonotype appeared many times. The chain combines TRBV20-1 with TRBJ1-3; D possibly corresponds to TRBD1 (6 bases). CDR3 length equals 13 residues. V lost 6 bases, J lost 4 bases, and 13 bases lay in between. CDR1 is DFQATT, CDR2 SNEGSKA, per germline (reference sequence). CDR3 protein: CSALQGTGNTIYF. The CDR3 region has the DNA TGCAGTGCCTTACAGGGAACAGGAAACACCATATATTTT.